This T cell receptor beta chain was captured in a study of T cell changes during pregnancy in multiple sclerosis. Only one count was recorded for this clone. Profiled with immunoSEQ multiplex PCR; TCRdb holds only in-frame clones, not every one. The sample contains around 92,000 clones, 94% of which appear only once. There are 14 residues in the CDR3. With 0 bases removed from V and 4 bases from J, the gap between germline ends came to 7 bases. Germline CDR1 SGDLS, CDR2 YYNGEE. The input for sequencing was peripheral blood, taken in the third trimester of pregnancy. The receptor was isolated from a female donor with multiple sclerosis, enrolled in a pregnancy study. The J gene is TRBJ2-2, the V gene TRBV9, with a possible D match to TRBD2 (5 bases). The CDR3 protein is CASSVGGPTGELFF. The CDR3 region has the DNA TGTGCCAGCAGCGTAGGCGGGCCCACCGGGGAGCTGTTTTTT.